This T cell receptor beta chain appears in the sequencing data of a study of blood T cell repertoires in COVID-19. Study details: PBMCs, B-cell-depleted T cells, or T cells provided the cDNA or gDNA that made up the material.

Assay used: immunoSEQ multiplex PCR; TCRdb lists only in-frame clones, some missing. The sample yields about 50,000 clones, roughly nine tenths seen once. Trimming took 7 bases from V and 1 from J; bases not matched to a gene: 12. This CDR3 comprises 17 residues. Germline V gene data show CDR1 as SGHVS and CDR2 as FQNEAQ. The sequenced sample consisted of peripheral blood. The chain couples TRBV7-8 to TRBJ2-3, with TRBD2 identical over 9 bases. This clonotype originated in a human donor in a cohort sampled during active COVID-19. CDR3 sequence: CASNSRLAVLGTDTQYF. The CDR3 DNA follows: TGTGCCAGCAATTCACGACTAGCGGTCCTGGGCACAGATACGCAGTATTTT.